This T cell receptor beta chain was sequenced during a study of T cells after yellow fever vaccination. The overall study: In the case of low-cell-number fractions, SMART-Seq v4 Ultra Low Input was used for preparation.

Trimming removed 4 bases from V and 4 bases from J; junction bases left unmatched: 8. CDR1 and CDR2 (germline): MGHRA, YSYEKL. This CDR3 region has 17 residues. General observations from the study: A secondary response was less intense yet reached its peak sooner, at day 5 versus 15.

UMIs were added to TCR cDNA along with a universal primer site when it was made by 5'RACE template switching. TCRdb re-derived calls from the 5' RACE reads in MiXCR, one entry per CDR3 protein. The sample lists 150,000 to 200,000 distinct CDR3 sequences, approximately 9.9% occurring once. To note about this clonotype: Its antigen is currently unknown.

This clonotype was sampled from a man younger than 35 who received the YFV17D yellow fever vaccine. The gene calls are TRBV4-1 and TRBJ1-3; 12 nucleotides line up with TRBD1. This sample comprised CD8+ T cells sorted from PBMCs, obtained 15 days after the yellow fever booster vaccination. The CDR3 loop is CASSRKGQGAPGNTIYF. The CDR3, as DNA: TGCGCCAGCAGCCGGAAGGGACAGGGGGCGCCGGGAAACACCATATATTTT.